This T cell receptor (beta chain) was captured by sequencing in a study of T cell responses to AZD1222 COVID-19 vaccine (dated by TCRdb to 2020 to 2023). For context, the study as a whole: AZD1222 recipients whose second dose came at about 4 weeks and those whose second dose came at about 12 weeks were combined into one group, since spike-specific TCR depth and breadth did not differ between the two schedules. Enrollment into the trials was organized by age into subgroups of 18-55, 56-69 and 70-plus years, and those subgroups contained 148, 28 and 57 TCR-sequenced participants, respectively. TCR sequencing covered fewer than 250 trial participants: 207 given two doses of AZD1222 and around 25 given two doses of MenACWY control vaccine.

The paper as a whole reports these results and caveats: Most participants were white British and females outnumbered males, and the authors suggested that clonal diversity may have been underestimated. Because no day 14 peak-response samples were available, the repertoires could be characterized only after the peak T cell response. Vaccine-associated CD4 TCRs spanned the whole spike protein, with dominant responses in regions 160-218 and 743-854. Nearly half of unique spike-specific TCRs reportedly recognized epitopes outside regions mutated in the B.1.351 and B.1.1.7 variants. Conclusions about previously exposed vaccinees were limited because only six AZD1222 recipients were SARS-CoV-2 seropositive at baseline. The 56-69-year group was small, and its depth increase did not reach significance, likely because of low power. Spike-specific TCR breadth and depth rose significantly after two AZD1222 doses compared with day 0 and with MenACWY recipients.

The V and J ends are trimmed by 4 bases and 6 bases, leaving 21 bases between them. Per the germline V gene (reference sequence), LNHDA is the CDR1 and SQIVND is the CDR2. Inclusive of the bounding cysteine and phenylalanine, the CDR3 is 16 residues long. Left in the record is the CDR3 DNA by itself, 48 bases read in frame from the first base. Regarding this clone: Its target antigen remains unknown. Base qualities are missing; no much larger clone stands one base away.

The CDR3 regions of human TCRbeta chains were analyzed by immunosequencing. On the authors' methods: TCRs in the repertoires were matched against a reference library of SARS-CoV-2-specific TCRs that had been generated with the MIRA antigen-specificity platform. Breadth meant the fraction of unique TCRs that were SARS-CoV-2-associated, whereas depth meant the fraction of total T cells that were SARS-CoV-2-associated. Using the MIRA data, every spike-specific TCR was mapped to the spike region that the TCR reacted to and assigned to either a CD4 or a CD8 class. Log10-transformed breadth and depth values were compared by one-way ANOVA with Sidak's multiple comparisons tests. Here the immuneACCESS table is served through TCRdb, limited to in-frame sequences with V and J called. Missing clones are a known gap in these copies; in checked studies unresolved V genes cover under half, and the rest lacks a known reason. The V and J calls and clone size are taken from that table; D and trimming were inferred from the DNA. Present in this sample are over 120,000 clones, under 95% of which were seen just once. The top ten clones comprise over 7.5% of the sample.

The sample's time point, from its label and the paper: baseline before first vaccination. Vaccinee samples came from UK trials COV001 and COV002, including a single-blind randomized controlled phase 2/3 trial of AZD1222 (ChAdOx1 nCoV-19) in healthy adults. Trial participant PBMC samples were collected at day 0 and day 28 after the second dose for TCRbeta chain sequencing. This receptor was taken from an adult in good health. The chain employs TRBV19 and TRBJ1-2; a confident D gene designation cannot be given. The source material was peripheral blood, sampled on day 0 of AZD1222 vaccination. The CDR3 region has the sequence CASSTHTPLPEDGYTF. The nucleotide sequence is TGTGCCAGTAGTACCCACACCCCACTACCAGAGGATGGCTACACCTTC.